A selection of T cell receptor beta chains follows, all from one sample in a study of T cell responses to AZD1222 COVID-19 vaccine. Only in-frame clones appear in the TCRdb table, and some are missing; sequencing was by immunoSEQ multiplex PCR. The sample yields over 100,000 clones, around 85% seen once. The sequences come from peripheral blood, collected on day 0 of AZD1222 vaccination. These receptors came from an adult in good health. Both conserved end residues are part of each CDR3. The D gene is left open where the match is weak. Clone sizes are given selectively: once, few, many, or a class where the clone is expanded.

.	TRBV20-1	TRBD1	TRBJ2-1	CSAHQGARQFF	TGCAGTGCTCATCAGGGGGCCCGGCAGTTCTTC
.	TRBV30	TRBD2	TRBJ2-1	CAPPKREGSYNEQFF	TGTGCCCCCCCGAAGCGGGAGGGCTCCTACAATGAGCAGTTCTTC
.	TRBV6-5	.	TRBJ1-1	CASSYSSGAGEAFF	TGTGCCAGCAGTTACTCGAGTGGGGCAGGTGAAGCTTTCTTT
.	TRBV15	.	TRBJ2-1	CATSTLESWAVNEQFF	TGTGCCACCAGCACATTAGAATCGTGGGCTGTCAATGAGCAGTTCTTC
.	TRBV6-5	.	TRBJ1-1	CASAERATEAFF	TGTGCCAGCGCCGAAAGGGCCACTGAAGCTTTCTTT
.	TRBV12-3/TRBV12-4	.	TRBJ2-7	CASSLSNINEQYF	TGTGCCAGCAGTTTATCCAATATCAACGAGCAGTACTTC
few	TRBV4-1	TRBD2	TRBJ2-3	CASSPAGLAGGGADTQYF	TGCGCCAGCAGCCCGGCAGGACTAGCGGGAGGGGGAGCAGATACGCAGTATTTT
.	TRBV18	.	TRBJ1-2	CASSPLDGNYGYTF	TGTGCCAGCTCACCTTTAGACGGGAACTATGGCTACACCTTC
.	TRBV18	.	TRBJ1-1	CASSPTGSGTEAFF	TGTGCCAGCTCACCAACGGGGAGTGGGACTGAAGCTTTCTTT
.	TRBV7-9	.	TRBJ1-1	CASSLVAPGTEAFF	TGTGCCAGCAGCTTAGTGGCACCGGGGACTGAAGCTTTCTTT
.	TRBV7-3	.	TRBJ2-1	CASSLGVGASYNEQFF	TGTGCCAGCAGCTTGGGGGTCGGGGCCTCCTACAATGAGCAGTTCTTC
.	TRBV9	.	TRBJ1-2	CASSVTPTVGANYGYTF	TGTGCCAGCAGCGTAACCCCGACAGTCGGAGCTAACTATGGCTACACCTTC
.	TRBV3-1/TRBV3-2	TRBD2	TRBJ2-7	CASSQAGVGTRTLEQYF	TGTGCCAGCAGCCAGGCGGGGGTCGGGACCCGGACTCTCGAGCAGTACTTC
.	TRBV28	.	TRBJ2-7	CASSLGGPYEQYF	TGTGCCAGCAGTTTGGGGGGTCCCTACGAGCAGTACTTC
.	TRBV7-2	.	TRBJ1-2	CASSLAPGNGYTF	TGTGCCAGCAGCTTAGCTCCAGGGAATGGCTACACCTTC
.	TRBV6-5	.	TRBJ2-2	CASSPQGTNTGELFF	TGTGCCAGCAGTCCCCAGGGAACCAACACCGGGGAGCTGTTTTTT